This T cell receptor (beta chain) was found in a study of response to subunit inactivated influenza vaccine. Notes on the study in general: There was a suggestion from the authors that each seasonal influenza vaccination recruits few new T cells.

Trimming cost V 4 bases and J 0 bases, with 13 bases left between them. Germline V gene lookup returns CDR1 SGDLS and CDR2 YYNGEE. The CDR3 length is 15 residues. Of note for this clonotype: No antigen is known for it. Since the CDR3 does not end with the conserved phenylalanine or tryptophan, this likely comes from a read error.

TCRdb itself ran the RT-PCR reads through MiXCR, one entry per CDR3 protein. The sample has about 650,000 distinct CDR3 sequences, about 15% seen once. V usage is TRBV9 and J usage is TRBJ1-2; the D is unclear. The sequenced sample was PBMCs from blood, obtained about 11 days after vaccination. The receptor comes from a man in his fifties who received an inactivated influenza vaccine. The CDR3 spells CASSPWQDANYGYTC. The CDR3 nucleotides read TGTGCCAGCAGCCCCTGGCAGGACGCTAACTATGGCTACACCTGC.